The 8 T cell receptor beta chains given below trace back to one sample, sequenced in a study of blood T cell repertoires in COVID-19. Sequenced by immunoSEQ multiplex PCR; TCRdb stores in-frame clones only, minus some. The sample consists of 150,000 to 200,000 clones, approximately 86% of them appearing once. Sequenced input: PBMCs or T cells enriched from blood (not recorded which). The receptors stem from a woman in her forties in a cohort exposed to, infected with or recovered from COVID-19 (not recorded which).

This CDR3 reads CASRVAGAQYEQYF. The CDR3 DNA reads TGCGCCAGCAGAGTGGCGGGGGCGCAGTACGAGCAGTACTTC. The chain combines TRBV5-1 with TRBJ2-7, with D possibly being TRBD2 (7 bases). Germline CDR1 reads SGHRS; CDR2 reads YFSETQ. V was shortened by 5 bases and J by 4 bases, with 16 bases between the two germline ends. The CDR3 is 14 residues long. Full variable domain (remainder filled in from reference TRBV5-1 and TRBJ2-7): KAGVTQTPRYLIKTRGQQVTLSCSPISGHRSVSWYQQTPGQGLQFLFEYFSETQRNKGNFPGRFSGRQFSNSRSEMNVSTLELGDSALYLCASRVAGAQYEQYFGPGTRLTVT.

This clone was detected only a few times. The CDR3 sequence: CAWSGQANEQFF. The DNA of the CDR3 is TGTGCCTGGAGCGGACAGGCGAATGAGCAGTTCTTC. V usage is TRBV30 and J usage is TRBJ2-1; 7 nucleotides line up with TRBD1. Germline trimming cut 3 bases from V and 7 bases from J; bases unmatched to any gene: 3. The germline V gene has CDR1 GTSNPN and CDR2 SVGIG (reference sequence). The CDR3 contains 12 residues.

This rearrangement joins TRBV5-1 to TRBJ2-1, with 8 nucleotides matching TRBD1. The germline gives CDR1 SGHRS, CDR2 YFSETQ. V lost 3 bases, J lost 2 bases, and 4 bases stayed unmatched. This CDR3 has 15 residues. CDR3: CASSSDRATYNEQFF. In DNA, the CDR3 is TGCGCCAGCAGCTCGGACAGGGCAACCTACAATGAGCAGTTCTTC.

This chain uses TRBV19 with TRBJ1-1; D not resolved. V dropped 4 bases and J dropped 7 bases, with 10 bases sitting between them. CDR1 LNHDA and CDR2 SQIVND come from the germline V gene (reference sequence). The CDR3 extends over 12 amino acids. The CDR3 nucleotides are TGTGCCAGTAGTACTACGGTTAGTGAAGCTTTCTTT. It specifies CASSTTVSEAFF.

The chain recombines TRBV19 with TRBJ1-5; D is perhaps TRBD1 (5 bases). The CDR3 sequence is 12 residues long. Germline CDR1 is LNHDA and CDR2 is SQIVND (reference sequence). V lost 6 bases, J lost 4 bases, and 7 bases lay in between. The CDR3 spells CASREGNQPQHF. As DNA, the CDR3 is TGTGCCAGTAGGGAGGGGAATCAGCCCCAGCATTTT.

V and J are TRBV5-6 and TRBJ1-2; D gene unclear. The germline CDR1 and CDR2 sequences are SGHDT and YYEEEE. The CDR3 contains 13 residues. With 0 bases removed from V and 4 bases from J, the gap between germline ends came to 7 bases. This CDR3 reads CASSLATVYGYTF. CDR3 sequence (DNA): TGTGCCAGCAGCTTGGCCACAGTCTATGGCTACACCTTC.

The chain has TRBV5-6 and TRBJ2-7; perhaps TRBD2 as D (5 bases). V was trimmed by 4 bases and J by 2 bases, leaving 13 bases between them. Germline CDR1 reads SGHDT; CDR2 reads YYEEEE. This CDR3 has 14 residues. The CDR3 region has the DNA TGTGCCAGCAGCCGACATCCGGGGACCTACGAGCAGTACTTC. Protein sequence: CASSRHPGTYEQYF.

The CDR3 loop reads CASSPGTHEQYF. The DNA for the CDR3 is TGTGCCAGCAGCCCCGGGACACACGAGCAGTACTTC. The J gene is TRBJ2-7, the V gene TRBV5-6; possible D gene TRBD1, 6 bases. The CDR3 is 12 amino acids. Germline V lookup: CDR1 SGHDT, CDR2 YYEEEE. Deletions cut 4 bases from V and 5 bases from J, with 10 bases between.